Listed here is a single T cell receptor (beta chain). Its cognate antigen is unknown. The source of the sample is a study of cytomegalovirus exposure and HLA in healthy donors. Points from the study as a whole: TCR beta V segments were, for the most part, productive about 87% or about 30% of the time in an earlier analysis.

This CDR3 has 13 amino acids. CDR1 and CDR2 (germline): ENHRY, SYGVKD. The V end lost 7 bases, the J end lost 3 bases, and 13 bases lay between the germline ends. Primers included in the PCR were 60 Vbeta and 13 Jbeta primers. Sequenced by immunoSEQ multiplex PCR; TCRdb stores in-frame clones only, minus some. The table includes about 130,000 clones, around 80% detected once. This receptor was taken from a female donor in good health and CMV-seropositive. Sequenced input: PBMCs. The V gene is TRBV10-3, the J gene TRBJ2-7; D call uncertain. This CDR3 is CAITREINYEQYF. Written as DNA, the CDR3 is TGTGCCATCACCCGAGAGATAAACTACGAGCAGTACTTC.